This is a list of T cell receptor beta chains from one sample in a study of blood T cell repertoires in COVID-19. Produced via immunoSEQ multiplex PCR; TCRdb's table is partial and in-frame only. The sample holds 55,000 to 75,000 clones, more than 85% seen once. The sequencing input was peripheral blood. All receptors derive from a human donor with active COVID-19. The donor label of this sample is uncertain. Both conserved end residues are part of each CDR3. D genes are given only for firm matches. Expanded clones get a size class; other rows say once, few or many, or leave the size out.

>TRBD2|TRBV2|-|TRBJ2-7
CASTLRDLRRGDEQYF
TGTGCCAGCACCCTAAGGGACCTCCGACGGGGGGACGAGCAGTACTTC
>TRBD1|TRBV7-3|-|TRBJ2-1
CASSRTGDNSYNEQFF
TGTGCCAGCAGTCGGACAGGAGATAACTCCTACAATGAGCAGTTCTTC
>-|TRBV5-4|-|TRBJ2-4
CASSLGPDPAKNIQYF
TGTGCCAGCAGCTTGGGGCCAGATCCAGCCAAAAACATTCAGTACTTC
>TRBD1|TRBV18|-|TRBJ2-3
CASSPSGQGATDTQYF
TGTGCCAGCTCACCATCAGGACAGGGGGCCACAGATACGCAGTATTTT
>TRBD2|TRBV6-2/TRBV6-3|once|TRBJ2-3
CASSHRSDSGRARTDTQYF
TGTGCCAGCAGCCACCGGAGTGATAGCGGGAGGGCCCGCACAGATACGCAGTATTTT
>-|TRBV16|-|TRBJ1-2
CASSLLPDSLTNYGYTF
TGTGCCAGCAGCCTATTACCGGACAGCTTGACTAACTATGGCTACACCTTC
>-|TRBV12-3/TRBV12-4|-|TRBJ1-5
CASSLYAQPQHF
TGTGCCAGCAGTTTGTACGCGCAGCCCCAGCATTTT
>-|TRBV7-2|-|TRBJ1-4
CASSSGLATNEKLFF
TGTGCCAGCAGCTCCGGGTTGGCAACTAATGAAAAACTGTTTTTT
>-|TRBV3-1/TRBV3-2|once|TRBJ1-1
CASSQDGGRGGTEAFF
TGTGCCAGCAGTCAAGATGGTGGAAGGGGAGGCACTGAAGCTTTCTTT
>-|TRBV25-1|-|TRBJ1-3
CASSETGAGNTIYF
TGTGCCAGCAGTGAAACGGGAGCTGGAAACACCATATATTTT
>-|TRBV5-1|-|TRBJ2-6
CASSGGGYSGANVLTF
TGCGCCAGCAGCGGCGGCGGTTACTCTGGGGCCAACGTCCTGACTTTC
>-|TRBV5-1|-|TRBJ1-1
CASSSRPGSPEAFF
TGCGCCAGCAGCTCAAGACCGGGGAGCCCCGAAGCTTTCTTT
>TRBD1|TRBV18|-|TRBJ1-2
CASSLSSGQGNYGYTF
TGTGCCAGCTCACTATCCTCAGGACAGGGGAACTATGGCTACACCTTC
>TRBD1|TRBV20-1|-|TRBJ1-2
CSARRDRGYTF
TGCAGTGCTAGACGGGACAGGGGTTACACCTTC
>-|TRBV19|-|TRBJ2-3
CASSIIRSGADTQYF
TGTGCCAGTAGTATTATCAGGTCGGGGGCAGATACGCAGTATTTT
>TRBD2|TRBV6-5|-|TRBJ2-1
CASSPTSGGWDEQFF
TGTGCCAGCAGTCCTACTAGCGGGGGGTGGGATGAGCAGTTCTTC
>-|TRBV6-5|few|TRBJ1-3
CASTSGHNSGNTIYF
TGTGCCAGCACGTCGGGACACAACTCTGGAAACACCATATATTTT
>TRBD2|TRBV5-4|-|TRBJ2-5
CASSREGLGTQYF
TGTGCCAGCAGCCGGGAGGGCCTGGGGACCCAGTACTTC
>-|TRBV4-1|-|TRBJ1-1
CASSQDDWQMNTEAFF
TGCGCCAGCAGCCAAGATGACTGGCAGATGAACACTGAAGCTTTCTTT
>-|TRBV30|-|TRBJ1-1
CAWQRENTEAFF
TGTGCCTGGCAGCGAGAGAACACTGAAGCTTTCTTT
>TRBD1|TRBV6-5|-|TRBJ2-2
CASRSDRGNTGELFF
TGTGCCAGCAGGTCCGACAGGGGGAACACCGGGGAGCTGTTTTTT
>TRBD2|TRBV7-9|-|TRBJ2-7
CASSLSSTGGEQYF
TGTGCCAGCAGCTTATCCTCCACCGGGGGGGAGCAGTACTTC
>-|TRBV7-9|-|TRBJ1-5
CASSLGGGQPQHF
TGTGCCAGCAGCTTAGGTGGAGGCCAGCCCCAGCATTTT
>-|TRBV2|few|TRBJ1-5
CASSEEQSINQPQHF
TGTGCCAGCAGTGAAGAACAGAGCATCAATCAGCCCCAGCATTTT
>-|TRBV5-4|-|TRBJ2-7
CASRESENYEQYF
TGTGCCAGCAGGGAGAGTGAAAACTACGAGCAGTACTTC
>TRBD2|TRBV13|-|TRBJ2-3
CASSRGLAGGGSPHTQYF
TGTGCCAGCAGCCGCGGACTAGCGGGAGGGGGTAGCCCACATACGCAGTATTTT
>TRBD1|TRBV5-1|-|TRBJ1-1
CASSSGQGAETFF
TGCGCCAGCAGCTCAGGACAGGGGGCAGAGACTTTCTTT
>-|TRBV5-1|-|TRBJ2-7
CASSRVEQGPPYEQYF
TGCGCCAGCAGCCGAGTGGAACAGGGTCCCCCCTACGAGCAGTACTTC
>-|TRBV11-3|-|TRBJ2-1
CASSFAGYNEQFF
TGTGCCAGCAGCTTTGCGGGATACAATGAGCAGTTCTTC
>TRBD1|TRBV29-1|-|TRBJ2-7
CSVAGTGGSYEQYF
TGCAGCGTGGCCGGGACAGGGGGCTCCTACGAGCAGTACTTC
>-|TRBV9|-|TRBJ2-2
CASSRGSTGELFF
TGTGCCAGCAGCAGGGGGAGCACCGGGGAGCTGTTTTTT
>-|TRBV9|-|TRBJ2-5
CASSDPGQETQYF
TGTGCCAGCAGCGATCCAGGACAAGAGACCCAGTACTTC
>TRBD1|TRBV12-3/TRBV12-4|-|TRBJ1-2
CASTTGQGSGYTF
TGTGCCAGCACTACGGGACAGGGGTCTGGCTACACCTTC
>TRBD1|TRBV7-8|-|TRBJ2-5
CSRGQGVQVRETQYF
TGTTCGAGGGGCCAGGGGGTCCAAGTTCGCGAGACCCAGTACTTC
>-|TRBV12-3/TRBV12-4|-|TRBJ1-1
CASSVFSAEAFF
TGTGCCAGCAGTGTATTTAGTGCTGAAGCTTTCTTT
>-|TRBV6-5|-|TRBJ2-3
CASSPPGRDTQYF
TGTGCCAGCAGCCCCCCAGGTCGGGATACGCAGTATTTT
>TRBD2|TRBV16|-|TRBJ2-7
CASSQASGTYEQYF
TGTGCCAGCAGCCAGGCTAGCGGTACCTACGAGCAGTACTTC
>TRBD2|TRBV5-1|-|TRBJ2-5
CASSPQTSGRAGGTQYF
TGCGCCAGCAGCCCACAGACTAGCGGGAGGGCCGGGGGGACCCAGTACTTC
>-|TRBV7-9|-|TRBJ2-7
CASSPGSYEQYF
TGTGCCAGCAGCCCGGGATCCTACGAGCAGTACTTC
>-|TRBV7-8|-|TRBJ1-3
CASSFDMLGSSGNTIYF
TGTGCCAGCAGCTTCGACATGTTAGGAAGCTCTGGAAACACCATATATTTT
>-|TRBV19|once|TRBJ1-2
CASSRPTTNYGYTF
TGTGCCAGTAGCAGGCCGACAACGAACTATGGCTACACCTTC
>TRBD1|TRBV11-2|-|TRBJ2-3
CASTMTGSDTDTQYF
TGTGCCAGCACCATGACAGGGAGCGACACAGATACGCAGTATTTT
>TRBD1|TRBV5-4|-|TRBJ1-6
CASSVRTGGSNSPLHF
TGTGCCAGCAGCGTGAGGACAGGGGGCTCTAATTCACCCCTCCACTTT
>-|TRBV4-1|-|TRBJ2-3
CASRSPGREDTQYF
TGCGCCAGCAGATCACCAGGGCGCGAGGATACGCAGTATTTT
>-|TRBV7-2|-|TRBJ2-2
CASSLAPPFTGRLFANTGELFF
TGTGCCAGCAGCCTAGCCCCGCCGTTCACAGGAAGGTTGTTCGCGAACACCGGGGAGCTGTTTTTT
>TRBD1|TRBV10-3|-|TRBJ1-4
CATSTDSTGNWGKLFF
TGTGCCACCAGCACCGATTCGACAGGGAATTGGGGAAAACTGTTTTTT
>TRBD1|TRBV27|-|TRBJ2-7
CASSAGTGGYEQYF
TGTGCCAGCAGTGCCGGGACAGGGGGTTACGAGCAGTACTTC
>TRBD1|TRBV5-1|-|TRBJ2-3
CASSFSGTGADTQYF
TGCGCCAGCAGCTTCTCCGGGACAGGGGCAGATACGCAGTATTTT
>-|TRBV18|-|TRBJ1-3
CASSPPVSVPSGNTIYF
TGTGCCAGCTCACCACCAGTCTCGGTACCATCTGGAAACACCATATATTTT
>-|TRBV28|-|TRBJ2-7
CASSQPDRTYEQYF
TGTGCCAGCAGTCAACCCGACAGAACCTACGAGCAGTACTTC
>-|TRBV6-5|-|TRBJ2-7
CASSSLSSVYEQYF
TGTGCCAGCAGTTCGTTATCTAGCGTCTACGAGCAGTACTTC
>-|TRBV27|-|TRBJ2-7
CASSFRHSYEQYF
TGTGCCAGCAGTTTCAGGCACTCCTACGAGCAGTACTTC
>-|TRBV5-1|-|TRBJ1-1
CASSFQGMNTEAFF
TGCGCCAGCAGCTTTCAGGGTATGAACACTGAAGCTTTCTTT
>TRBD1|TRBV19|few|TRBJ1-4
CATWDRGRGEKLFF
TGTGCCACCTGGGACAGGGGGCGAGGCGAAAAACTGTTTTTT
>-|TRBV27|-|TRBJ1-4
CASSQTGTRGATNEKLFF
TGTGCCAGCAGTCAAACAGGAACACGAGGAGCAACTAATGAAAAACTGTTTTTT